This T cell receptor beta chain was observed in a study of cytomegalovirus exposure and HLA in healthy donors. Background on the study: The same platform as the roughly 670 first-cohort repertoires was used for the 120 validation repertoires, a later analysis reported. Broader study findings: Reportedly, cytomegalovirus status was diagnosed with high sensitivity and specificity. In vitro experiments confirmed that three CMV-associated chains were specific for CMV antigens. The majority of TCR sequences were rare, yet some public TCRs appeared in many donors.

Germline CDR1 is MDHEN and CDR2 is SYDVKM. This CDR3 spans 14 amino acids. Trimming stripped 9 bases from V and 2 bases from J, with 17 bases between. This table comes from immunoSEQ multiplex PCR, and its TCRdb copy is limited to in-frame clones, with some not included. The sample includes 130,000 to 150,000 clones, 88% of them seen just once. Worth noting for this clone: Its antigen is not known.

V is TRBV28 and J is TRBJ2-7, with D perhaps matching TRBD1 (6 bases). This clonotype was sampled from a woman aged 18-29 years in good health and CMV-seropositive. Sequencing used PBMCs. CDR3 nucleotides: TGTGCCAGTCAGCTTACAGGGTATCCCTACGAGCAGTACTTC. Translated: CASQLTGYPYEQYF. Full variable domain (remainder filled in from reference TRBV28 and TRBJ2-7): DVKVTQSSRYLVKRTGEKVFLECVQDMDHENMFWYRQDPGLGLRLIYFSYDVKMKEKGDIPEGYSVSREKKERFSLILESASTNQTSMYLCASQLTGYPYEQYFGPGTRLTVT.